These 18 T cell receptor beta chains were sequenced from one sample in a study of metastatic and nonmetastatic thyroid tumors. All patients reached thyroid surgery having received no treatment beforehand. MiXCR re-clonotyped the PCR reads for TCRdb. Counted here are 25,000 to 30,000 clones, roughly 17% occurring once; the ten biggest clones make up approximately 6.5%. Sequencing was carried out using blood. The source of these receptors is a male donor with papillary thyroid cancer or a benign thyroid nodule (not recorded which). Some clones in this sample may be carry-over from other donors' samples.

This clone came up many times. The CDR3 loop is CAWSPKGQWGEQYF. CDR3 bases: TGTGCCTGGAGCCCAAAGGGACAGTGGGGCGAGCAGTACTTC. The chain has TRBV30 and TRBJ2-7; the match to TRBD1 covers 7 bases. Germline V CDR1 and CDR2: GTSNPN, SVGIG (reference sequence). V was clipped by 3 bases and J by 6 bases; unmatched bases: 11. The CDR3 is 14 amino acids.

This clone has only a few counts. The chain links TRBV24-1 to TRBJ2-2, with D unresolved. Trimming removed 4 bases from V and 6 bases from J, with 11 bases in between. The CDR3 runs 14 residues. Germline V gives CDR1 KGHDR, CDR2 SFDVKD. The CDR3 DNA follows: TGTGCCACCAGTGACAAGAGGTGGGCCGGGGAGCTGTTTTTT. Its protein is CATSDKRWAGELFF.

This clone qualifies as medium-sized. The chain has TRBV27 and TRBJ2-2; the match to TRBD1 covers 7 bases. The junction had 6 bases not matched to a gene; V was cut back by 6 bases and J by 2 bases. CDR3 length: 15 amino acids. In germline, CDR1 is MNHEY, CDR2 SMNVEV (reference sequence). CDR3 amino acids: CASSSRDRNTGELFF. The CDR3 DNA follows: TGTGCCAGCAGCAGCCGGGACAGAAACACCGGGGAGCTGTTTTTT.

This clone is classed as medium-sized. The chain recombines TRBV29-1 with TRBJ2-7; D is possibly TRBD1 (5 bases). V lost 3 bases to trimming and J lost 5 bases, with 11 bases between them. CDR1 is SQVTM and CDR2 is ANQGSEA in the germline V gene. The CDR3 sequence is 12 residues long. CDR3 DNA sequence: TGCAGCGTTGATCTAGGGGCCCACGAGCAGTACTTC. It specifies CSVDLGAHEQYF.

This clone was found many times. The chain is built from TRBV10-3 and TRBJ2-7; D possibly corresponds to TRBD2 (6 bases). This CDR3 region has 14 residues. Trimming removed 10 bases at V and 1 base at J, with 17 bases between. The germline V gene has CDR1 ENHRY and CDR2 SYGVKD. The CDR3 region is CATGASVTSYEQYF. DNA of the CDR3: TGTGCCACCGGGGCTAGCGTCACATCCTACGAGCAGTACTTC.

This clone has at least ten counts. The CDR3 nucleotides read TGTGCCAGCTCACCCCCGAGTGGGGCAGGGAGTCAGCCCCAGCATTTT. Residues: CASSPPSGAGSQPQHF. J is TRBJ1-5 and V is TRBV18; tentative D call: TRBD1 (5 bases). The CDR3 extends over 16 amino acids. Trimming removed 3 bases from V and 6 bases from J, with 18 bases in between. The V gene's germline CDR1 is KGHSH and CDR2 LQKENI.

This clone qualifies as medium-sized. This chain connects TRBV27 to TRBJ2-7; D call uncertain. The CDR3 is made up of 14 amino acids. Germline lookup yields CDR1 MNHEY and CDR2 SMNVEV (reference sequence). V lost 3 bases and J 3 bases, leaving 12 bases between the germline ends. The DNA for the CDR3 is TGTGCCAGCAGTTTCTTATCATCTGGCTACGAGCAGTACTTC. This gives the protein CASSFLSSGYEQYF.

This clone appeared many times. The chain employs TRBV5-1 and TRBJ2-2; no firm D call. Between the trimmed V and J ends, which lost 2 bases and 4 bases, there was a span of 9 bases. This CDR3 has 14 amino acids. Germline CDR1 SGHRS, CDR2 YFSETQ. The CDR3 loop reads CASSLTASTGELFF. CDR3 sequence (DNA): TGCGCCAGCAGCTTAACCGCGAGCACCGGGGAGCTGTTTTTT.

This clone has at least ten counts. The CDR3 coding sequence is TGTGCCAGCAGATCGGGGTTTGACACCGGGGAGCTGTTTTTT. It yields the protein CASRSGFDTGELFF. J is TRBJ2-2 and V is TRBV2, with a tentative D call TRBD2 (5 bases). The V and J ends lost 6 bases and 3 bases respectively, with 11 bases between them. Germline V gene lookup returns CDR1 SNHLY and CDR2 FYNNEI. This CDR3 contains 14 residues.

This clone has only a few counts. This sequence joins TRBV28 and TRBJ2-1; 14 bases agree with TRBD2. V lost 7 bases, J lost 15 bases, and 14 bases stayed unmatched. There are 15 residues in the CDR3. CDR1 and CDR2 from the germline V gene are MDHEN and SYDVKM. CDR3 in DNA: TGTGCCAGCACCCCCGCCGGACTAGCGGGAGGCATAGGGTTCTTC. Protein product: CASTPAGLAGGIGFF.

V and J are TRBV11-2 and TRBJ2-7; 9 bases map to TRBD1. The CDR3 totals 15 residues. Losses at the gene ends were 2 bases for V and 5 bases for J; bases not matched to a gene: 7. Germline V lookup: CDR1 SGHAT, CDR2 FQNNGV. The CDR3 is CASSLSEGQGNEQYV. Here the CDR3 DNA reads TGTGCCAGCAGCTTATCTGAAGGACAGGGGAACGAGCAGTACGTC.

This clone was detected many times. The rearrangement links TRBV5-1 to TRBJ2-7; the match to TRBD1 covers 8 bases. J gave up 5 bases and V 2 bases, and 9 bases lay outside the gene matches. The CDR3 totals 15 residues. Germline-derived CDR1 and CDR2 are SGHRS and YFSETQ. The CDR3, as DNA: TGCGCCAGCAGCTTAGACACAGGGGGTAGCGACGAGCAGTACTTC. Translated, it gives CASSLDTGGSDEQYF. Filled out from reference TRBV5-1 and TRBJ2-7, the complete variable domain reads KAGVTQTPRYLIKTRGQQVTLSCSPISGHRSVSWYQQTPGQGLQFLFEYFSETQRNKGNFPGRFSGRQFSNSRSEMNVSTLELGDSALYLCASSLDTGGSDEQYFGPGTRLTVT.

This clone was counted ten times or more. The chain employs TRBV5-1 and TRBJ2-6; the D call may be TRBD1 or TRBD2 (6 bases each). Germline V gene data show CDR1 as SGHRS and CDR2 as YFSETQ. V lost 3 bases, J lost 2 bases, and 15 bases lay in between. This CDR3 is 17 amino acids long. CDR3 bases: TGCGCCAGCAGCTCATGGGGGGCAGGGACTGGGGCCAACGTCCTGACTTTC. Its translation is CASSSWGAGTGANVLTF.

This clone came up a few times. This chain uses TRBV11-2 with TRBJ2-3, with a possible D match to TRBD2 (7 bases). There are 13 residues in the CDR3. CDR1 is SGHAT and CDR2 is FQNNGV in the germline V gene. Trimming left V 10 bases short and J 8 bases short, with 19 bases between. The CDR3 DNA sequence: TGTGCCACTAAAGGGCAGGGAGGGGGTACGCAGTATTTT. This translates into CATKGQGGGTQYF.

This clone was counted ten times or more. The chain uses TRBV5-1 and TRBJ1-2; unclear D gene. Germline V CDR1 and CDR2: SGHRS, YFSETQ. Trimming removed 4 bases from V and 4 bases from J, with 17 bases in between. The CDR3 totals 15 residues. The CDR3 bases are TGCGCCAGCAGCCCCACCTATTCCGCCGCCTATGGCTACACCTTC. Encoded protein: CASSPTYSAAYGYTF.

Ten or more counts support this clone. This chain links TRBV5-4 with TRBJ2-7; 9 bases fit TRBD2. Germline assignment: CDR1 SGHNT and CDR2 YYREEE (reference sequence). V lost 5 bases and J lost 3; bases outside the gene matches: 6. The CDR3 runs 14 residues. The DNA of the CDR3 is TGTGCCAGCAGGGCAGGACTAGCGAACTACGAGCAGTACTTC. Residues: CASRAGLANYEQYF.

The chain uses TRBV5-1 and TRBJ2-1; TRBD1 matches 12 bases. Trimming cost V 0 bases and J 5 bases; bases outside gene matches: 3. The CDR3 is 16 amino acids. From germline, CDR1 is SGHRS and CDR2 YFSETQ. Here the CDR3 DNA reads TGCGCCAGCAGCTTGGACGGGACAGGGGGCCACAATGAGCAGTTCTTC. It yields the protein CASSLDGTGGHNEQFF.

In its sample, this clone was seen many times. The V and J genes are TRBV18 and TRBJ2-7; D assignment may be TRBD1 or TRBD2 (6 bases each). CDR3 length equals 14 residues. V was pared by 6 bases and J by 0 bases, with 12 bases between. Per the germline V gene, CDR1 is KGHSH and CDR2 is LQKENI. This CDR3 reads CASSPGASSYEQYF. The DNA of the CDR3 is TGTGCCAGCTCTCCGGGGGCAAGCTCCTACGAGCAGTACTTC.